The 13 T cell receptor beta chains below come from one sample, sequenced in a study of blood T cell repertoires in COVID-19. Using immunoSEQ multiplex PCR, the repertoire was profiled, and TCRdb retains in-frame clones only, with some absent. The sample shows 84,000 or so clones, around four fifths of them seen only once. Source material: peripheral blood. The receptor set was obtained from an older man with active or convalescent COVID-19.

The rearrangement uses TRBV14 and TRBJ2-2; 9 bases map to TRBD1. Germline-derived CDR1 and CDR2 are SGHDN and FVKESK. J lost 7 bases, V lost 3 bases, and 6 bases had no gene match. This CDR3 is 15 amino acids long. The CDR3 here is CASSQLQGAGGELFF. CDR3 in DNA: TGTGCCAGCAGCCAGTTACAGGGGGCTGGCGGGGAGCTGTTTTTT. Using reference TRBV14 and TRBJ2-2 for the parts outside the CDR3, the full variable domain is EAGVTQFPSHSVIEKGQTVTLRCDPISGHDNLYWYRRVMGKEIKFLLHFVKESKQDESGMPNNRFLAERTGGTYSTLKVQPAELEDSGVYFCASSQLQGAGGELFFGEGSRLTVL.

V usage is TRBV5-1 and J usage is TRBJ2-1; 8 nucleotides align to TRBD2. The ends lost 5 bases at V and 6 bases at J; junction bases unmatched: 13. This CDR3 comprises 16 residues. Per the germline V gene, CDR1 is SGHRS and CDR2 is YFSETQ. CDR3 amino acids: CASSRPLAGRANEQFF. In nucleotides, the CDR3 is TGCGCCAGCAGTAGACCCCTAGCGGGCCGCGCCAATGAGCAGTTCTTC.

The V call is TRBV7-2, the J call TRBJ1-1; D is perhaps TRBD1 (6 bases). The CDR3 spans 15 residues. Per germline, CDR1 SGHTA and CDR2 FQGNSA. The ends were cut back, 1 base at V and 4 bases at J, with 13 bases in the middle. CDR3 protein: CASSLDRALGTEAFF. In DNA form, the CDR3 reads TGTGCCAGCAGCTTAGACAGGGCCCTTGGCACTGAAGCTTTCTTT.

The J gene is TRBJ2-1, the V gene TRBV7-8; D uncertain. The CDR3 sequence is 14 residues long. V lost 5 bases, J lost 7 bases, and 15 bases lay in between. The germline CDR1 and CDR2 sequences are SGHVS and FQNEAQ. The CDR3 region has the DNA TGTGCCAGCAGCCCCTCCCCCCCGTCTAATGAGCAGTTCTTC. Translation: CASSPSPPSNEQFF.

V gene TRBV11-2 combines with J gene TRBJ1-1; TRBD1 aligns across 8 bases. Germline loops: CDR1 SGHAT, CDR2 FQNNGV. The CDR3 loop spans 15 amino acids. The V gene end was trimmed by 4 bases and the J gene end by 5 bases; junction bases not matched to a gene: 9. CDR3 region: CASSSTGGRDTEAFF. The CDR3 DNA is TGTGCCAGCAGCTCTACAGGGGGTCGGGATACTGAAGCTTTCTTT.

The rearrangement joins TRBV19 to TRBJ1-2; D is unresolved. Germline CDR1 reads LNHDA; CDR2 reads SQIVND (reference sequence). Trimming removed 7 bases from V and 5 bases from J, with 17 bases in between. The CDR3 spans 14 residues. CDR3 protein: CASKPFGFGYGYTF. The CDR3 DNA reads TGTGCCAGTAAACCTTTCGGGTTCGGGTATGGCTACACCTTC.

This chain's CDR3 is CASNYQPQHF. The CDR3 DNA sequence: TGTGCCAGCAACTATCAGCCCCAGCATTTT. The genes are TRBV28 and TRBJ1-5; D remains ambiguous. Germline values: CDR1 MDHEN, CDR2 SYDVKM. This CDR3 has 10 residues. Trimming took 7 bases from V and 5 from J, leaving 3 bases between them.

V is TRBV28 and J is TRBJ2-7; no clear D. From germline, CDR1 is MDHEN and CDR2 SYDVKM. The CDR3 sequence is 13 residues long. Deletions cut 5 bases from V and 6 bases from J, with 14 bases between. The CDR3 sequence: CASSPSPMREQYV. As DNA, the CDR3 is TGTGCCAGCAGTCCGTCTCCGATGCGCGAGCAGTACGTC.

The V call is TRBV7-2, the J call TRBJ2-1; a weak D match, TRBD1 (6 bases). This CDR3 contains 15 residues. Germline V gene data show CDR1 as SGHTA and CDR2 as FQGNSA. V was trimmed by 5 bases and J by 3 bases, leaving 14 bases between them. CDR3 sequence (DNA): TGTGCCAGCAGCCCGGGACACCTTATCTACAATGAGCAGTTCTTC. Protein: CASSPGHLIYNEQFF.

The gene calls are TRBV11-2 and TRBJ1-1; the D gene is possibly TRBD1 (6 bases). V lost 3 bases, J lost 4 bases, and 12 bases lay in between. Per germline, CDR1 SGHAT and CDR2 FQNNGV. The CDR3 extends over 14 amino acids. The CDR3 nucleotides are TGTGCCAGCAGCTTTTTTGGACAGTCCACTGAAGCTTTCTTT. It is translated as CASSFFGQSTEAFF.

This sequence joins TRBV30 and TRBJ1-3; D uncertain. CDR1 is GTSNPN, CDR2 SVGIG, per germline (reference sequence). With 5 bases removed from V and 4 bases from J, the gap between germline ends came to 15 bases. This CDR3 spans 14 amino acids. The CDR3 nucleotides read TGTGCCTGGTCTCTTGTTGCAGGAGGAAACACCATATATTTT. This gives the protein CAWSLVAGGNTIYF.

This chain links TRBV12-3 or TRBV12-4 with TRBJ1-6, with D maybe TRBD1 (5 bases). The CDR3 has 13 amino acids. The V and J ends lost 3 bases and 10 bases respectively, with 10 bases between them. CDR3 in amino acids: CASSFRESSPLHF. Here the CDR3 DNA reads TGTGCCAGCAGTTTCAGGGAATCGTCACCCCTCCACTTT.

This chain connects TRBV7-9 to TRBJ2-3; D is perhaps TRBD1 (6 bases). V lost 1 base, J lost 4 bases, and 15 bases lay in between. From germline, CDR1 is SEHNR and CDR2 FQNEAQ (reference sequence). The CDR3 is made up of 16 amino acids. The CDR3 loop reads CASSLGLGQGSDTQYF. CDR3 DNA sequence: TGTGCCAGCAGCTTAGGACTTGGGCAGGGGTCAGATACGCAGTATTTT.